This is a list of T cell receptor beta chains from one sample in a study of human T cells and chemical hapten exposure. TCRdb reanalysed the RACE reads using MiXCR and keeps one entry per CDR3 protein. The sample has 75,000 to 100,000 distinct CDR3 sequences, 12% seen once. Sequences were derived from whole blood, sampled in connection with sensitization to the hapten diphenylcyclopropenone (DPC). Receptors were obtained from a woman aged 55-69 years with alopecia areata. Some clones in this sample may be carry-over from other donors' samples. The CDR3 runs from the conserved cysteine through the conserved F or W. A D gene is named only where the DNA matches it firmly. Size is omitted from some rows. Given values are once, few, many or a class for expanded clones.

TGTGCCAGCAACACCGTCAGGGTTGACGGGGAGCTGTTTTTT | CASNTVRVDGELFF | NA | TRBJ2-2 | TRBV2 | few
TGTGCCAGTCGATACGGCAGTTATCAGCCCCAGCATTTT | CASRYGSYQPQHF | NA | TRBJ1-5 | TRBV19 | NA
TGTGCCAGCAGCGGACAACCCCAAGAGACCCAGTACTTC | CASSGQPQETQYF | NA | TRBJ2-5 | TRBV14 | few
TGTGCCAGCTCACCTACCCCGGCCAGGGGGACTGAAGCTTTCTTT | CASSPTPARGTEAFF | TRBD1 | TRBJ1-1 | TRBV18 | few
TGTGCCAGCAGCCAGGACAGGTCTTCGGCTTTCTTT | CASSQDRSSAFF | TRBD1 | TRBJ1-1 | TRBV5-4 | NA
TGTGCCAGCAGTGAACAGGCCTACGAGCAGTACTTC | CASSEQAYEQYF | NA | TRBJ2-7 | TRBV2 | few
TGTGCCAGTAGTATACTCCTAGCGGTGGATGAGCAGTTCTTC | CASSILLAVDEQFF | TRBD2 | TRBJ2-1 | TRBV19 | NA
TGTGCCAGCAGTTACCGGGACAGGAGCACAGATACGCAGTATTTT | CASSYRDRSTDTQYF | TRBD1 | TRBJ2-3 | TRBV6-4 | many
TGTGCCACCGGACAGACGGATCAGCCCCAGCATTTT | CATGQTDQPQHF | NA | TRBJ1-5 | TRBV6-5 | many
TGTGCCAGCAGCTTCGGACAGGGAGGCAACGAGCAGTACTTC | CASSFGQGGNEQYF | TRBD1 | TRBJ2-7 | TRBV9 | NA
TGCAGTGCTAGCTTTTGGGTAGCGGGGTTATACGAGCAGTACTTC | CSASFWVAGLYEQYF | TRBD2 | TRBJ2-7 | TRBV20-1 | many
TGTGCCAGCATTCCTCCCGGGAGTACAACCCACAATGAGCAGTTCTTC | CASIPPGSTTHNEQFF | NA | TRBJ2-1 | TRBV7-8 | many
TGCAGCGTTCTCAGTCCCAATGAGCAGTTCTTC | CSVLSPNEQFF | NA | TRBJ2-1 | TRBV29-1 | NA
TGTGCCAGCAGTTTAATGAGCCAGGGGAGCACTGAAGCTTTCTTT | CASSLMSQGSTEAFF | NA | TRBJ1-1 | TRBV12-3/TRBV12-4 | many
TGTGCCAGCAGAACCCGTGGACTAGCGGGCAATGAGCAGTTCTTC | CASRTRGLAGNEQFF | TRBD2 | TRBJ2-1 | TRBV7-2 | few
TGTGCCAGCAGCCAAGAGGGGAACGGCTACACCTTC | CASSQEGNGYTF | NA | TRBJ1-2 | TRBV3-1 | NA
TGCAGCGTTGGGACTAGCGGCGTATCCGAGCAGTACTTC | CSVGTSGVSEQYF | TRBD2 | TRBJ2-7 | TRBV29-1 | many
TGCGCCAGCAGCTTGATCCCCCTAGGCCCTGCAAACAATGAGCAGTTCTTC | CASSLIPLGPANNEQFF | NA | TRBJ2-1 | TRBV5-1 | many
TGTGCCAGCAGTTACTCCTGGGGCGCTTACTATGGCTACACCTTC | CASSYSWGAYYGYTF | NA | TRBJ1-2 | TRBV6-2/TRBV6-3 | many
TGTGCCAGCAGCTTAGGGCTAGCGGGGGGAGGTCGAGAGACCCAGTACTTC | CASSLGLAGGGRETQYF | TRBD2 | TRBJ2-5 | TRBV7-2 | many
TGTGCCAGCAGCCTACTAGGGGGGGGAGACGATGAGCAGTTCTTC | CASSLLGGGDDEQFF | NA | TRBJ2-1 | TRBV14 | NA
TGTGCCAGCAGCTTAGCAAACCGTATCTGGGCTAGCCTAGGGAATGAGCAGTTCTTC | CASSLANRIWASLGNEQFF | NA | TRBJ2-1 | TRBV7-9 | few
TGCGCCAGCAGCCAAGACCCTACGACCTACGAGCAGTACTTC | CASSQDPTTYEQYF | NA | TRBJ2-7 | TRBV4-1 | few
TGTGCCAGCACATTCCCGACAGGGAACACCGGGGAGCTGTTTTTT | CASTFPTGNTGELFF | NA | TRBJ2-2 | TRBV2 | NA
TGCAGCGTTGATTCAAATCTTCGATTTGGCACTGAAGCTTTCTTT | CSVDSNLRFGTEAFF | NA | TRBJ1-1 | TRBV29-1 | few
TGTGCCCGAGCGTTAAGACATACGAACACCGTGGAGCTGTTTTTT | CARALRHTNTVELFF | NA | TRBJ2-2 | TRBV9 | few
TGTGCCAGCAGCCCCCACCCTCTAGCGGGGATCTTAGGCGAGCAGTACTTC | CASSPHPLAGILGEQYF | TRBD2 | TRBJ2-7 | TRBV7-9 | many
TGTGCCAGCAGTGAGGCCTTCAATGAGCAGTTCTTC | CASSEAFNEQFF | NA | TRBJ2-1 | TRBV2 | many
TGTGCCAGCAGTTACCCCAGGACAGGGGGCAGCGATGGCTACACCTTC | CASSYPRTGGSDGYTF | TRBD1 | TRBJ1-2 | TRBV6-6 | few
TGTGCCAGCAGCTTACCCGTCAAACCCCAGGGAGACCCTATCACCGGGGAGCTGTTTTTT | CASSLPVKPQGDPITGELFF | NA | TRBJ2-2 | TRBV7-6 | many
TGTGCCAGCAAGTATCTAGGGTCCACCGGGGAGCTGTTTTTT | CASKYLGSTGELFF | NA | TRBJ2-2 | TRBV6-1 | NA